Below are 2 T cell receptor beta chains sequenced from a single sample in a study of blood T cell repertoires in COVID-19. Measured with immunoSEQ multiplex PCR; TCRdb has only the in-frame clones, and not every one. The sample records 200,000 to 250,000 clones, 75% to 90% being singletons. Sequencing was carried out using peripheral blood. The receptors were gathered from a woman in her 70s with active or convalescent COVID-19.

As DNA, the CDR3 is TGTGCCAGCAGCCCCCTTGGTCCCAGGGGATCTGGGGCCAACGTCCTGACTTTC. Its translation: CASSPLGPRGSGANVLTF. The chain has TRBV7-6 and TRBJ2-6; D may be TRBD1 (6 bases). The ends were cut back, 5 bases at V and 1 base at J, with 18 bases in the middle. Per the germline V gene, CDR1 is SGHVS and CDR2 is FNYEAQ. The CDR3 is made up of 18 amino acids.

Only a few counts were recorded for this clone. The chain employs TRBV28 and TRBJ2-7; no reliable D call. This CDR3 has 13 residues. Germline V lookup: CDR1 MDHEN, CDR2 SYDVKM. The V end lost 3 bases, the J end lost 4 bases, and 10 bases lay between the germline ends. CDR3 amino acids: CASSFPTPYEQYF. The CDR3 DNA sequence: TGTGCCAGCAGTTTCCCCACACCGTACGAGCAGTACTTC. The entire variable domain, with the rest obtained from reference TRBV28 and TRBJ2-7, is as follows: DVKVTQSSRYLVKRTGEKVFLECVQDMDHENMFWYRQDPGLGLRLIYFSYDVKMKEKGDIPEGYSVSREKKERFSLILESASTNQTSMYLCASSFPTPYEQYFGPGTRLTVT.